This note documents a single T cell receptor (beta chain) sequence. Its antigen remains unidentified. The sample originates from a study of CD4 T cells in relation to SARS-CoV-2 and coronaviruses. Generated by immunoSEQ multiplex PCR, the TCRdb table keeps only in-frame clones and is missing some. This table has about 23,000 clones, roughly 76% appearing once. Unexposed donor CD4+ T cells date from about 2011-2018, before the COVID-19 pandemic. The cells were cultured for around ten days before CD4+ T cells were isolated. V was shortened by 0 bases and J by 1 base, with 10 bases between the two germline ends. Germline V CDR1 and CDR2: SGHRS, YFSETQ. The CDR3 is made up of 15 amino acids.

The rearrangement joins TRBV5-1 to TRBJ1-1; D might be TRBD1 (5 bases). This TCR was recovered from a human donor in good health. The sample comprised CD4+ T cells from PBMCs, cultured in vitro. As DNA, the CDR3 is TGCGCCAGCAGCTTGGCGGGGACGGGGAACACTGAAGCTTTCTTT. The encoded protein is CASSLAGTGNTEAFF.